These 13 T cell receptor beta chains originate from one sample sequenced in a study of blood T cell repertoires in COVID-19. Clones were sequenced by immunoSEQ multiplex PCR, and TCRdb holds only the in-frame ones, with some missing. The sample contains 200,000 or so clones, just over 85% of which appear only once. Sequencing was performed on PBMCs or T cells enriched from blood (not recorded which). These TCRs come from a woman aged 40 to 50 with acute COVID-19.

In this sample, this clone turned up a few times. CDR3: CASSVKEDSPLHF. CDR3 in DNA: TGTGCCAGCAGCGTAAAGGAGGATTCACCCCTCCACTTT. The chain carries TRBV9 and TRBJ1-6, with unresolved D. Germline V gene sequence: CDR1 SGDLS, CDR2 YYNGEE. V shed 1 base and J shed 8 bases, with 7 bases lying between them. CDR3 size: 13 residues. Together with reference TRBV9 and TRBJ1-6, the CDR3 gives the full variable domain: DSGVTQTPKHLITATGQRVTLRCSPRSGDLSVYWYQQSLDQGLQFLIQYYNGEERAKGNILERFSAQQFPDLHSELNLSSLELGDSALYFCASSVKEDSPLHFGNGTRLTVT.

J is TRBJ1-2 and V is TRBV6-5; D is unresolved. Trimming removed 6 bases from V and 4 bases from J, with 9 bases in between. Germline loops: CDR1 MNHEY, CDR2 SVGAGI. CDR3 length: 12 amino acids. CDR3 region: CASRSSVYGYTF. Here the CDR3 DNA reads TGTGCCAGCAGGTCGTCCGTCTATGGCTACACCTTC.

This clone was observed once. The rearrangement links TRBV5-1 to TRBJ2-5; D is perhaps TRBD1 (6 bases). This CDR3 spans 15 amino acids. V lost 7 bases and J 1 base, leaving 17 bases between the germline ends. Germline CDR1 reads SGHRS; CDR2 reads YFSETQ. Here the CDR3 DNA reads TGCGCCAGCCAACAGGGACCGAGGGTCCAAGAGACCCAGTACTTC. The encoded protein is CASQQGPRVQETQYF.

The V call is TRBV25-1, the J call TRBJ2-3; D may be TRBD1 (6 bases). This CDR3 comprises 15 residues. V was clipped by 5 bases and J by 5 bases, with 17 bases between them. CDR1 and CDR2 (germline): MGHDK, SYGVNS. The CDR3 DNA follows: TGTGCCAGCAGTCCACTCGGACAGACTTTAGATACGCAGTATTTT. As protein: CASSPLGQTLDTQYF.

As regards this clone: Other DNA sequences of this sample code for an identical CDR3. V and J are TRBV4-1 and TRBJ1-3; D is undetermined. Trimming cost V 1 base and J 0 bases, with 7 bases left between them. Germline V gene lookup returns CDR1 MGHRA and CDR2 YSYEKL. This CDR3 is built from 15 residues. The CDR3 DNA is TGCGCCAGCAGCCAAGTCTGGAGCTCTGGAAACACCATATATTTT. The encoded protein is CASSQVWSSGNTIYF.

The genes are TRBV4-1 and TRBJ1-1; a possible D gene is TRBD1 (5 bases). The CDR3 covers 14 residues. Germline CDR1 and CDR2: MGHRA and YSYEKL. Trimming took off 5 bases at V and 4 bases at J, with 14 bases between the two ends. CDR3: CASSDRGGTTEAFF. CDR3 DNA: TGCGCCAGCAGCGACCGCGGGGGTACCACTGAAGCTTTCTTT.

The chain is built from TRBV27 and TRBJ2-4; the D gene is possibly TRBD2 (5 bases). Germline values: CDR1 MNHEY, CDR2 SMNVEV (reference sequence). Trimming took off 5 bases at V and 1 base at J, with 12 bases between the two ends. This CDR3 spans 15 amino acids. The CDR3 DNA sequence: TGTGCCAGCAGTCCCCGGGGTGATGCCAAAAACATTCAGTACTTC. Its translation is CASSPRGDAKNIQYF.

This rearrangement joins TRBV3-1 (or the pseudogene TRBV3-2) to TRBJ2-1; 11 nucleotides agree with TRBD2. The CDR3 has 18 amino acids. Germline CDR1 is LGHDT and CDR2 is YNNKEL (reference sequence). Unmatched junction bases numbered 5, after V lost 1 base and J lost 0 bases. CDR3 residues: CASSQGFSGGGSYNEQFF. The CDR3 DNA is TGTGCCAGCAGCCAAGGTTTTAGCGGGGGGGGCTCCTACAATGAGCAGTTCTTC.

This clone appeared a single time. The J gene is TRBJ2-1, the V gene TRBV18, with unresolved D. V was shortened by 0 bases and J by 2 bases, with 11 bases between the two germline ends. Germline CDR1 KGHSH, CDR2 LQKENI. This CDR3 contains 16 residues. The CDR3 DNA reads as TGTGCCAGCTCACCACCGGCAGCGTACACCTACAATGAGCAGTTCTTC. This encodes CASSPPAAYTYNEQFF.

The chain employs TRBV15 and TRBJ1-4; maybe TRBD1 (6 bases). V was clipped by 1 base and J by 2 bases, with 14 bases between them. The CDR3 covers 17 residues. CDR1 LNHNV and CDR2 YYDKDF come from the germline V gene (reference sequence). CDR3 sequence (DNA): TGTGCCACCAGCAGAGGCCTTACAGGGACGACTAATGAAAAACTGTTTTTT. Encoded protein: CATSRGLTGTTNEKLFF. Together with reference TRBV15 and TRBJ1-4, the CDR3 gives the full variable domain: DAMVIQNPRYQVTQFGKPVTLSCSQTLNHNVMYWYQQKSSQAPKLLFHYYDKDFNNEADTPDNFQSRRPNTSFCFLDIRSPGLGDTAMYLCATSRGLTGTTNEKLFFGSGTQLSVL.

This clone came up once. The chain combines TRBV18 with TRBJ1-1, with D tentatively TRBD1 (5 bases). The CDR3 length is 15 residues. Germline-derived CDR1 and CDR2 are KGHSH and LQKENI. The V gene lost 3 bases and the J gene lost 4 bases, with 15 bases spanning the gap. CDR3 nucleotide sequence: TGTGCCAGCTCACCCGACCAGGGTAGGACCACTGAAGCTTTCTTT. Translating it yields CASSPDQGRTTEAFF.

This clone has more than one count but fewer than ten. Here the CDR3 DNA reads TGCAGCGTTGTTTTGCAGGCCCCCTGGATTGTAGCTAACTATGGCTACACCTTC. Amino acids: CSVVLQAPWIVANYGYTF. The rearrangement uses TRBV29-1 and TRBJ1-2; D uncertain. This CDR3 spans 18 amino acids. The V end lost 4 bases, the J end lost 0 bases, and 24 bases lay between the germline ends. Germline V lookup: CDR1 SQVTM, CDR2 ANQGSEA.

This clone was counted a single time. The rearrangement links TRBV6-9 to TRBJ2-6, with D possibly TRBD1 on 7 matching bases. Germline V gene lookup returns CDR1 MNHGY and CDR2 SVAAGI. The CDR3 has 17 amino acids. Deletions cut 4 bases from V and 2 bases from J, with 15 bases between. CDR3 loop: CASSLPQGEAGANVLTF. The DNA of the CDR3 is TGTGCCAGCAGTTTACCTCAGGGGGAGGCTGGGGCCAACGTCCTGACTTTC.